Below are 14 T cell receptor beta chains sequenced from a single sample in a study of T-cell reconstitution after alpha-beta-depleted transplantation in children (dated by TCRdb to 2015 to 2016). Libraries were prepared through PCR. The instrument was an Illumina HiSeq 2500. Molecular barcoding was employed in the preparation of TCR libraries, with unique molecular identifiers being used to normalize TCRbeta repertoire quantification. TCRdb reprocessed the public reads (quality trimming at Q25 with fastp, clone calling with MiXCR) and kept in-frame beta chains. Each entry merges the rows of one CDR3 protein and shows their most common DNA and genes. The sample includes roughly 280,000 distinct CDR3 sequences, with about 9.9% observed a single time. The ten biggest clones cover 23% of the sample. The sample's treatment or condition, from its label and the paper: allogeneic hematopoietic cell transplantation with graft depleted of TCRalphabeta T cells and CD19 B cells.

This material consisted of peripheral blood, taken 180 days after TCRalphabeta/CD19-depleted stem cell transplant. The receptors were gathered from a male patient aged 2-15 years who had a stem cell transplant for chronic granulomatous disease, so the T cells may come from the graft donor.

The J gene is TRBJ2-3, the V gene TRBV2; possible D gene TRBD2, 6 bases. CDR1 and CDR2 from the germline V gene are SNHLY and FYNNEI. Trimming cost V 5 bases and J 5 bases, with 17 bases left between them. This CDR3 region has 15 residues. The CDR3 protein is CASSLLGGLGDTQYF. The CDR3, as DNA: TGTGCCAGCAGTTTATTGGGAGGTCTCGGAGATACGCAGTATTTT.

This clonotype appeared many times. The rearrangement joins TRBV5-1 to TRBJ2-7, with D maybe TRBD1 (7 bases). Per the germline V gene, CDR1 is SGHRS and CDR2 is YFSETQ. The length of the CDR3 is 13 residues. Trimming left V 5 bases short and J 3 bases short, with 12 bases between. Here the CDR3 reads CASRDRRGYEQYF. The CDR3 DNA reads TGCGCCAGCAGGGACAGGCGGGGCTACGAGCAGTACTTC.

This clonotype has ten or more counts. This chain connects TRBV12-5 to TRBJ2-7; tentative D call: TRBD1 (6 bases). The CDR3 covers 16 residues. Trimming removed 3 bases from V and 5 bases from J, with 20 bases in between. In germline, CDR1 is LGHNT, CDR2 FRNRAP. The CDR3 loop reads CASGFVTGVFNDEQYF. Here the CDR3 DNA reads TGTGCTAGTGGTTTCGTGACAGGAGTGTTTAACGACGAGCAGTACTTC.

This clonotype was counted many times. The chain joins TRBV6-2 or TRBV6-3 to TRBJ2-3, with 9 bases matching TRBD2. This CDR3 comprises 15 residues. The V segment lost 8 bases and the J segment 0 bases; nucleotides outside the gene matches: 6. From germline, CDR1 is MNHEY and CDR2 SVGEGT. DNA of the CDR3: TGTGCCAGCTCCGCCACTAGCGGGAGCACAGATACGCAGTATTTT. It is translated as CASSATSGSTDTQYF.

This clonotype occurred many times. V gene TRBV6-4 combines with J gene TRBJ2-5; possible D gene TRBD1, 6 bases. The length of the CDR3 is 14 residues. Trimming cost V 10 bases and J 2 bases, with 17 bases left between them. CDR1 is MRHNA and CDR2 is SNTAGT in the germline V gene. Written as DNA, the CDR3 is TGTGCCACCTCTCCCCGGACAGATCAAGAGACCCAGTACTTC. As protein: CATSPRTDQETQYF.

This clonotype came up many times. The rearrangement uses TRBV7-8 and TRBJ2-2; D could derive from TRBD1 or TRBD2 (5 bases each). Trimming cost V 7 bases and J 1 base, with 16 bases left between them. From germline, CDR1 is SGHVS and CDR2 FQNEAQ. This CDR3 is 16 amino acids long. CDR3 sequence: CASKPTGPRNTGELFF. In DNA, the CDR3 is TGTGCCAGCAAGCCTACGGGACCAAGGAACACCGGGGAGCTGTTTTTT.

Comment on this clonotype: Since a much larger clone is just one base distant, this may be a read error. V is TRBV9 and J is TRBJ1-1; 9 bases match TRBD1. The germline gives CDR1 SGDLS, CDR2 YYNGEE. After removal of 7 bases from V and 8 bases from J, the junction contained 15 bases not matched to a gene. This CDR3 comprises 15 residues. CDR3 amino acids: CASGPEDRGLKEAFF. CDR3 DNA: TGTGCCAGCGGCCCCGAGGACAGGGGCCTCAAGGAAGCTTTCTTT. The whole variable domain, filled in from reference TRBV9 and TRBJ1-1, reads DSGVTQTPKHLITATGQRVTLRCSPRSGDLSVYWYQQSLDQGLQFLIQYYNGEERAKGNILERFSAQQFPDLHSELNLSSLELGDSALYFCASGPEDRGLKEAFFGQGTRLTVV.

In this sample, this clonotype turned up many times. The CDR3 here is CASSYAGTRYPYEQYF. As DNA, the CDR3 is TGTGCCAGCAGTTACGCCGGGACTAGGTACCCCTACGAGCAGTACTTC. This chain uses TRBV25-1 with TRBJ2-7, with 8 bases lining up with TRBD2. V dropped 5 bases and J dropped 2; count of bases not matched to a gene: 11. The CDR3 runs 16 residues. Germline-derived CDR1 and CDR2 are MGHDK and SYGVNS.

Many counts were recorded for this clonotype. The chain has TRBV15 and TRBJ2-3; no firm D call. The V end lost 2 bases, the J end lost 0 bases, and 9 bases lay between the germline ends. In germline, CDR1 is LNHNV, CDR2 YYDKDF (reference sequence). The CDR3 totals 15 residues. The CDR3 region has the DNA TGTGCCACCAGCAGACCTCCGGCTAGCACAGATACGCAGTATTTT. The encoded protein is CATSRPPASTDTQYF.

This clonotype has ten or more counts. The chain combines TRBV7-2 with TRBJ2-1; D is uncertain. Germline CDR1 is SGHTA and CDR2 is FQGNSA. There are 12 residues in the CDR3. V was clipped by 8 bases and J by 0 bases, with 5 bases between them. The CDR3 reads CASERSYNEQFF. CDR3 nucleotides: TGTGCCAGCGAGCGCTCCTACAATGAGCAGTTCTTC.

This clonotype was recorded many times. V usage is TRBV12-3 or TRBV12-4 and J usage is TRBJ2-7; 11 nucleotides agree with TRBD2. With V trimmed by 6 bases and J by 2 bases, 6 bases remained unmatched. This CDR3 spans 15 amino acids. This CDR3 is CASRPASGRTYEQYF. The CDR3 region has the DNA TGTGCCAGCAGACCAGCTAGCGGGAGGACCTACGAGCAGTACTTC.

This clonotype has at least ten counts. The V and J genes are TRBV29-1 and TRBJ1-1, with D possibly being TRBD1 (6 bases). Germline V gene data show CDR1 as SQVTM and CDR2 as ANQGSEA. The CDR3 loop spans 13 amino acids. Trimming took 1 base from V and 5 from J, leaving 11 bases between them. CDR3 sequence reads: CSVEGQAWTEAFF. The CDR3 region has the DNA TGCAGCGTTGAAGGACAGGCGTGGACTGAAGCTTTCTTT.

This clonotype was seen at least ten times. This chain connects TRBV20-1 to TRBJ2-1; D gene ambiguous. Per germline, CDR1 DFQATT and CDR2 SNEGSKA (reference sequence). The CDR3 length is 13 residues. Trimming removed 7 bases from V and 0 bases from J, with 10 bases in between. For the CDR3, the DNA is TGCAGTGTTCTTAGGCGCTCCTACAATGAGCAGTTCTTC. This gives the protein CSVLRRSYNEQFF.

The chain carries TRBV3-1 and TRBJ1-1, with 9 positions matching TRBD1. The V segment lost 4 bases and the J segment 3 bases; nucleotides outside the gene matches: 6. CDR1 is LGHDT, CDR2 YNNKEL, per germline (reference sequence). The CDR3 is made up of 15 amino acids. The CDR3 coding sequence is TGTGCCAGCAGCCGGCAAACAGGGGGCGACACTGAAGCTTTCTTT. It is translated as CASSRQTGGDTEAFF. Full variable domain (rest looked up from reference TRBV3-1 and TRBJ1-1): DTAVSQTPKYLVTQMGNDKSIKCEQNLGHDTMYWYKQDSKKFLKIMFSYNNKELIINETVPNRFSPKSPDKAHLNLHINSLELGDSAVYFCASSRQTGGDTEAFFGQGTRLTVV.